One T cell receptor beta chain is described in this entry. The data derive from a study of OX40 agonist ivuxolimab in advanced cancers. On the study more broadly: Patients received intravenous ivuxolimab every 2 weeks at 0.01 to 10 mg/kg.

The CDR3 extends over 16 amino acids. The repertoire was sequenced with immunoSEQ multiplex PCR; TCRdb's copy has only in-frame clones and lacks some. The repertoire holds tens of thousands of clones, with around 87% as singletons. The sample here was CD4+ or CD8+ T cells sorted from blood, taken in a trial of the OX40 agonist ivuxolimab. This sequence joins TRBV12-2 and TRBJ2-7. TRBV12-2 is an annotated pseudogene. This sequence was found in an adult with an advanced solid tumor such as melanoma, head and neck, liver or kidney cancer. CDR3 sequence reads: CASRVPGLQFPREQYF. The CDR3 DNA reads as TGTGCAAGTCGCGTTCCGGGCCTACAATTCCCCCGCGAGCAGTACTTC.